This TCR beta chain derives from a study of shared clonotypes between healthy human individuals. Donors were healthy HIV-negative adults without recently reported acute infections or vaccinations. Clones were sequenced by immunoSEQ multiplex PCR, and TCRdb holds only the in-frame ones, with some missing. This sample yields approximately 500,000 clones, of which 78% are seen a single time; around 12% belongs to the top ten. V lost 5 bases to trimming and J lost 2 bases, with 11 bases between them. The germline gives CDR1 SGHTA, CDR2 FQGTGA. The CDR3 contains 14 residues. The source material was PBMCs. The chain employs TRBV7-3 and TRBJ2-3, with TRBD1 as a possible D gene (6 bases). This clonotype originated in a woman between 40 and 55 years old in good health. Some clones in this sample may be carry-over from other donors' samples. CDR3 nucleotides: TGTGCCAGCAGCCCGACAGGCCCCACAGATACGCAGTATTTT. Its protein product is CASSPTGPTDTQYF.